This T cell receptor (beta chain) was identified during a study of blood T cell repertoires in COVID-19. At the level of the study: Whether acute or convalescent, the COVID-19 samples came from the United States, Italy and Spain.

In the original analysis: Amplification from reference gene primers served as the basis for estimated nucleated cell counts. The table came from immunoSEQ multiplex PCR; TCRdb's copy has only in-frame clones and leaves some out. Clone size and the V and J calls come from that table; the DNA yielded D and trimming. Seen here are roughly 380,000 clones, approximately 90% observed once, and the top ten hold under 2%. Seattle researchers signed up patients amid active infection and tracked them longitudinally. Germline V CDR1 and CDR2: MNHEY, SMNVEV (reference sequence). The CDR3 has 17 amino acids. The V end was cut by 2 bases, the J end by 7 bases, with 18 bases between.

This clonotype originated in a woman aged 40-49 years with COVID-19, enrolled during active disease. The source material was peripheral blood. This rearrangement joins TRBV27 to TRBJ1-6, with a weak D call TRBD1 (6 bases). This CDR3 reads CASSLSDRRRVNSPLHF. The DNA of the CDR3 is TGTGCCAGCAGTTTAAGTGACAGGAGGCGGGTCAATTCACCCCTCCACTTT.